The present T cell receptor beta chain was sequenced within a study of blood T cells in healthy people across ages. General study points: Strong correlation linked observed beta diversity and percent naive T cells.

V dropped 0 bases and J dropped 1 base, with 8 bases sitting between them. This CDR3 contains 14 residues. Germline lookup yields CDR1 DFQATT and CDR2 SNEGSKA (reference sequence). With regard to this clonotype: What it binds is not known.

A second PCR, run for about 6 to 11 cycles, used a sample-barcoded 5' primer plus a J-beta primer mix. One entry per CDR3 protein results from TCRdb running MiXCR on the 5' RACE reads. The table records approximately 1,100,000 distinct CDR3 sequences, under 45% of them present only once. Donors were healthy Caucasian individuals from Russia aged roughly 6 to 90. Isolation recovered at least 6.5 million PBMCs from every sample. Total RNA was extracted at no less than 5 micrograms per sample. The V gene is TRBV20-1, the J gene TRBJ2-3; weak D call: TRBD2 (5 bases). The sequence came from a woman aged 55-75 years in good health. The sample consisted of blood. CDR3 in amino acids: CSARDMGGTDTQYF. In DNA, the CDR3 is TGCAGTGCTAGAGATATGGGAGGCACAGATACGCAGTATTTT.